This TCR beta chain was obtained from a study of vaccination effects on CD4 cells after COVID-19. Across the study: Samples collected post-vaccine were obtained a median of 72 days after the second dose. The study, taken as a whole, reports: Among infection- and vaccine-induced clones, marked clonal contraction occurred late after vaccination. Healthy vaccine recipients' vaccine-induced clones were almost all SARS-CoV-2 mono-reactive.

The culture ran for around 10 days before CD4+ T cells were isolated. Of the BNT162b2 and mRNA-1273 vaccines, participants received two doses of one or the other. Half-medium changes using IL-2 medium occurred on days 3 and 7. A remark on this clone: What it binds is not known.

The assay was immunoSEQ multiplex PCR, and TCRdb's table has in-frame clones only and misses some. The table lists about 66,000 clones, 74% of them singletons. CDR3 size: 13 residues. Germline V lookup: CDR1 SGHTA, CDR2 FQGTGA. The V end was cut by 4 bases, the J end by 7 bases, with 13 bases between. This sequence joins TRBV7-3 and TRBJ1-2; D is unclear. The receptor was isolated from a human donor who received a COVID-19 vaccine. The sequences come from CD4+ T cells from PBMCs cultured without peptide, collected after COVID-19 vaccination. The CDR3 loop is CASSSRTDGGYTF. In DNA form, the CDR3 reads TGTGCCAGCAGCTCACGGACGGACGGTGGCTACACCTTC.